This TCR beta chain was identified during a study of beta chain features in type 1 diabetes. The study's findings and limits: Moderate but significant shortening of TCRB CDR3s was recorded in all four CD4+ subsets from Type 1 diabetes patients. VDJ junctions sequenced from type 1 diabetes patients showed fewer insertions and more deletions. Unsettled here was the matter of whether HLA type influences TCRB rearrangement. cDNA-based sequencing might over-represent cells highly expressing TCR.

Trimming removed 1 base from V and 5 bases from J; junction bases left unmatched: 10. The CDR3 spans 16 residues. Germline CDR1 is SGHTA and CDR2 is FQGNSA. It was via CD45RO/CCR7/CD25/CD127/CD95/CD27 that CD4+ naive, central memory, regulatory and stem cell-like memory cells were sorted. This clone has a handful of counts. No antigen is known for it. Isolated RNA was reverse transcribed in full, so expressed TCRB transcripts were sequenced. Profiled with immunoSEQ multiplex PCR; TCRdb holds only in-frame clones, not every one. The profile shows roughly 180,000 clones, 7.8% of them singletons. Source material: central memory CD4+ T cells from blood. The V call is TRBV7-2, the J call TRBJ2-5; TRBD1 agrees at 7 bases. This clonotype originated in a woman in her forties with type 1 diabetes. This CDR3 is CASSLGGRGHVETQYF. The CDR3 nucleotides read TGTGCCAGCAGCTTAGGAGGAAGGGGGCACGTGGAGACCCAGTACTTC.